Listed below are T cell receptor beta chains from one sample, sequenced in a study of blood T cell repertoires in COVID-19. The repertoire was sequenced with immunoSEQ multiplex PCR; TCRdb's copy has only in-frame clones and lacks some. In the table there are some 150,000 clones, around 89% of which are singletons. Sequencing was performed on peripheral blood. These receptors all come from a woman of 80 years or more with acute or convalescent COVID-19. The CDR3 runs from the conserved cysteine through the conserved F or W.

j_call v_call cdr3_aa
TRBJ1-2 TRBV19 CASSDDRGRTANYGYTF
TRBJ1-4 TRBV7-2 CASSSQTGSHEKLFF
TRBJ1-2 TRBV7-3 CASSLTRQEGYTF
TRBJ1-1 TRBV3-1/TRBV3-2 CASSQGTGNTEAFF
TRBJ1-5 TRBV3-1/TRBV3-2 CASSQATGQPQHF
TRBJ2-3 TRBV18 CASSPSRGGSTDTQYF
TRBJ2-1 TRBV3-1/TRBV3-2 CASSQDSGGYNEQFF
TRBJ2-5 TRBV9 CASSEASGGQYQETQYF
TRBJ1-5 TRBV19 CASSIGVQGAAPNQPQHF
TRBJ2-5 TRBV2 CASGREETQYF
TRBJ1-6 TRBV6-5 CASRPGTVNSPLHF
TRBJ2-5 TRBV21-1 CASIPPGAGDLKTQYF
TRBJ1-5 TRBV4-1 CASSQDKAGRTYSNQPQHF
TRBJ1-5 TRBV7-6 CASSPRDREPQHF
TRBJ1-5 TRBV23-1 CASIPGQGFGNQPQHF
TRBJ2-1 TRBV10-1 CASMVASGVSYNEQFF
TRBJ1-1 TRBV5-4 CASSLGPGTEAFF
TRBJ2-7 TRBV30 CAWSRLDRGNNEQYF
TRBJ1-5 TRBV6-2/TRBV6-3 CASSYGFLEGQLINQPQHF
TRBJ1-5 TRBV29-1 CSVAEQGVQPQHF
TRBJ1-5 TRBV4-2 CASSQGGTGVNQPQHF
TRBJ2-2 TRBV18 CASSPEVVSGELFF
TRBJ2-3 TRBV6-4 CASSDYGSPGQGRYTQYF
TRBJ1-2 TRBV28 CASSLTPDSNYGYTF
TRBJ2-1 TRBV7-2 CASSLSGGANNEQFF
TRBJ1-2 TRBV30 CAWENDRLPTF
TRBJ1-2 TRBV6-5 CASSYDRGDGYTF
TRBJ1-1 TRBV7-2 CASSVGQGDTEAFF
TRBJ2-5 TRBV2 CASRRATETQYF
TRBJ1-1 TRBV28 CASKRTGDVFKTEAFF
TRBJ2-3 TRBV10-1 CASSESTASTDTQYF
TRBJ1-1 TRBV2 CASSEFTGYTEAFF
TRBJ2-3 TRBV30 CAWSSGQGSTDTQYF
TRBJ1-4 TRBV4-1 CASKEVEKLFF
TRBJ1-2 TRBV10-3 CAISDGTGGGYGYTF
TRBJ1-2 TRBV6-6 CASSYSRDGANYGYTF
TRBJ1-1 TRBV27 CASSLRADRGWDFTEAFF
TRBJ2-7 TRBV7-2 CASSGGQFSYEQYF
TRBJ2-7 TRBV7-2 CASSLRRGASYEQYF
TRBJ1-1 TRBV5-1 CASSLGGFTEAFF
TRBJ2-7 TRBV5-1 CASSFGGSSYEQYF
TRBJ2-4 TRBV28 CASSRLLAGPLAKNIQYF
TRBJ1-5 TRBV9 CASSRDGGSNQPQHF
TRBJ1-1 TRBV6-5 CASSYLDRDAEAFF
TRBJ2-7 TRBV7-9 CASSLAQGYYEQYF
TRBJ1-5 TRBV10-2 CASRATGGDQPQHF
TRBJ1-5 TRBV10-2 CASWGGAGRSYSNQPQHF
TRBJ1-2 TRBV7-9 CASSGQGFGGYTF
TRBJ1-3 TRBV3-1/TRBV3-2 CASSQRLSGPGNTIYF
TRBJ2-5 TRBV24-1 CATSQQGWETQYF
TRBJ1-4 TRBV7-2 CASSSRRTVINEKLFF
TRBJ2-5 TRBV2 CASGPAGHGTQYF
TRBJ1-5 TRBV5-1 CASSLVPDNQPQHF
TRBJ1-1 TRBV9 CASTVVEGNTEAFF